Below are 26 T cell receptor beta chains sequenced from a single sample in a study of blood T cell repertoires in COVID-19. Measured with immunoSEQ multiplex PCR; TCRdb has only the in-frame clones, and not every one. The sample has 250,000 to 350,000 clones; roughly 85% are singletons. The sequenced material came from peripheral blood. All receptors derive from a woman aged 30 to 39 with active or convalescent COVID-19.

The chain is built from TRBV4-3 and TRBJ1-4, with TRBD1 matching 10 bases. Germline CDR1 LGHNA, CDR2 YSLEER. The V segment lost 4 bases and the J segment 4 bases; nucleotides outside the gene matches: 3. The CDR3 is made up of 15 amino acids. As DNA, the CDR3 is TGCGCCAGCAGCCCTGGGACAGGGGATAATGAAAAACTGTTTTTT. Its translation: CASSPGTGDNEKLFF.

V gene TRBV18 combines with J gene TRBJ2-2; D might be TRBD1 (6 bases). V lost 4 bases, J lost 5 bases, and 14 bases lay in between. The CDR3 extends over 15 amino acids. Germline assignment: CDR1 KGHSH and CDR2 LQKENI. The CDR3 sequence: CASSLQGKGTGELFF. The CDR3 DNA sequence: TGTGCCAGCTCACTACAGGGTAAAGGGACCGGGGAGCTGTTTTTT.

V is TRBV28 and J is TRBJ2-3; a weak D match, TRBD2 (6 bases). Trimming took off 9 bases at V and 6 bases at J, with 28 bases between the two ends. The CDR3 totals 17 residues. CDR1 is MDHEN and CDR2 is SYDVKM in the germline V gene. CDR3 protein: CASPPSLRGLRGDTQYF. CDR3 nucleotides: TGTGCCAGTCCACCTTCCCTGCGGGGACTTCGTGGGGATACGCAGTATTTT.

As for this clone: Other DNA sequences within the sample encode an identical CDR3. CDR3 sequence (DNA): TGTGCCAGCAGCCGGCGGGAGACCTACGAGCAGTACTTC. As protein: CASSRRETYEQYF. The rearrangement uses TRBV5-5 and TRBJ2-7; 7 bases line up with TRBD2. From germline, CDR1 is SGHKS and CDR2 YYEKEE (reference sequence). The V and J ends lost 4 bases and 2 bases, in that order; junction bases with no gene match: 3. The length of the CDR3 is 13 residues.

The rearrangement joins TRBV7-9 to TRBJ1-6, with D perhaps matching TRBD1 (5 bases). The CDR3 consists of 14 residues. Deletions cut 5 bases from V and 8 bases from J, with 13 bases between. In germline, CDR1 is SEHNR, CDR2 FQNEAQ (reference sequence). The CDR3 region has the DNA TGTGCCAGCAGCCAAGAGTGGGGGGATTCACCCCTCCACTTT. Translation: CASSQEWGDSPLHF.

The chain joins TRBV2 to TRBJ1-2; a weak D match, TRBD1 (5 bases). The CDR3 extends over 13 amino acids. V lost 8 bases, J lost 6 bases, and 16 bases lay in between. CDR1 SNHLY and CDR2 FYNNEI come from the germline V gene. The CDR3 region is CASLPGRVDGYTF. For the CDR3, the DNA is TGTGCCAGCCTCCCAGGCAGGGTTGATGGCTACACCTTC.

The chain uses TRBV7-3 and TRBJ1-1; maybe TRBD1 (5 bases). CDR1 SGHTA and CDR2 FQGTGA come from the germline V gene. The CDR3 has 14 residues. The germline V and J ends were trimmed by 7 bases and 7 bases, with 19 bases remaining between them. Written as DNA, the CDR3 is TGTGCCAGCAAATCTACTCCATATAGGGGTGAAGCTTTCTTT. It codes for CASKSTPYRGEAFF.

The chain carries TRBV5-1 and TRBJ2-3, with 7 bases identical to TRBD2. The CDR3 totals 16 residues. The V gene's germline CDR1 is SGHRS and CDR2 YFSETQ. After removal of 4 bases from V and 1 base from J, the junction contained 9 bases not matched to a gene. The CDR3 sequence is CASSDRLTSGTDTQYF. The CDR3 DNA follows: TGCGCCAGCAGCGACCGGTTAACTAGCGGCACAGATACGCAGTATTTT. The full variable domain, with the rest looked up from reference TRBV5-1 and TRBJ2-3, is KAGVTQTPRYLIKTRGQQVTLSCSPISGHRSVSWYQQTPGQGLQFLFEYFSETQRNKGNFPGRFSGRQFSNSRSEMNVSTLELGDSALYLCASSDRLTSGTDTQYFGPGTRLTVL.

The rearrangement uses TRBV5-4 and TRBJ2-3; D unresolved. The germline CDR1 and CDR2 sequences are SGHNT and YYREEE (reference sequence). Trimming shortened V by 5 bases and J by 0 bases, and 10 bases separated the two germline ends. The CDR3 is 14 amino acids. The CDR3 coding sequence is TGTGCCAGCAGTCTTGGGCTCAGCACAGATACGCAGTATTTT. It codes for CASSLGLSTDTQYF. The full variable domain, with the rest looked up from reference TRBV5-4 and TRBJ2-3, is ETGVTQSPTHLIKTRGQQVTLRCSSQSGHNTVSWYQQALGQGPQFIFQYYREEENGRGNFPPRFSGLQFPNYSSELNVNALELDDSALYLCASSLGLSTDTQYFGPGTRLTVL.

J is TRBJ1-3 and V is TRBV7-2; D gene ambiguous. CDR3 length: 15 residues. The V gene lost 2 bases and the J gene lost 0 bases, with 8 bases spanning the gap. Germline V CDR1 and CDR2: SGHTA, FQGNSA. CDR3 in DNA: TGTGCCAGCAGCTTACGTCTGAGCTCTGGAAACACCATATATTTT. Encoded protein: CASSLRLSSGNTIYF.

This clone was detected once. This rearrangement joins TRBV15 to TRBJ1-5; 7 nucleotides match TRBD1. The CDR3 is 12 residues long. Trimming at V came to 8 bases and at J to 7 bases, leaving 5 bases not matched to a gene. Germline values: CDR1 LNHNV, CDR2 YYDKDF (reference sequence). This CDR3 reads CATRQGSQPQHF. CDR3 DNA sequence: TGTGCCACCCGACAGGGAAGCCAGCCCCAGCATTTT.

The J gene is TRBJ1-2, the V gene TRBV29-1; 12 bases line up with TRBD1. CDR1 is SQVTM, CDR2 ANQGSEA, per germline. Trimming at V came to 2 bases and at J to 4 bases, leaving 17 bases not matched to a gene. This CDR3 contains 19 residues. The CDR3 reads CSVENEGQGAYFPLYGYTF. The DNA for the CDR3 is TGCAGCGTTGAAAATGAGGGACAGGGGGCCTATTTCCCCCTCTATGGCTACACCTTC.

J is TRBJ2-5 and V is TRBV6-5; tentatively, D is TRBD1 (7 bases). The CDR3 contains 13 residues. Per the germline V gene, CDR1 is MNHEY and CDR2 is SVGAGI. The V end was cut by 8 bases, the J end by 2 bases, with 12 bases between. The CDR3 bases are TGTGCCAGCGGGGGGACAGTACAAGAGACCCAGTACTTC. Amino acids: CASGGTVQETQYF.

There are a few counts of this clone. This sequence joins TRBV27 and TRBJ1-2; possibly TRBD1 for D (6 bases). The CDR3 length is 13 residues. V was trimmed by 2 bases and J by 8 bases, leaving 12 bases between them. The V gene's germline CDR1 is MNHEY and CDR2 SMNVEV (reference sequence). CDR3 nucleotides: TGTGCCAGCAGTTTAAGGGGGGGCCGGGGCTACACCTTC. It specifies CASSLRGGRGYTF.

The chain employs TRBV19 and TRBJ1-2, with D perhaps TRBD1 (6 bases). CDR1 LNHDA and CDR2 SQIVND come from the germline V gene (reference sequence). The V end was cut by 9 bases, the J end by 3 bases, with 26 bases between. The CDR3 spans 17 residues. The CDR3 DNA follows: TGTGCCAGCCGCCTTCAATTGGCAGGGGATATACACTATGGCTACACCTTC. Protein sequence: CASRLQLAGDIHYGYTF.

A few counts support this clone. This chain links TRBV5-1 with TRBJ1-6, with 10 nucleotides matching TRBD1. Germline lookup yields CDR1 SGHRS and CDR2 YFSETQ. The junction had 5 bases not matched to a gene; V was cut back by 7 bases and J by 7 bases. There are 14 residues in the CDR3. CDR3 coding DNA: TGCGCCAGCCAAACGGGACAGGGGAATTCACCCCTCCACTTT. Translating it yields CASQTGQGNSPLHF. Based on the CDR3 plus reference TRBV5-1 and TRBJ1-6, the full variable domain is KAGVTQTPRYLIKTRGQQVTLSCSPISGHRSVSWYQQTPGQGLQFLFEYFSETQRNKGNFPGRFSGRQFSNSRSEMNVSTLELGDSALYLCASQTGQGNSPLHFGNGTRLTVT.

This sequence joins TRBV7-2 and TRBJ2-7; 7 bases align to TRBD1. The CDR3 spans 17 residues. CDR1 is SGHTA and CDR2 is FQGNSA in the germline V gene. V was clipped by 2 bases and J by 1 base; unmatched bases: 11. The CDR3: CASSLRLTGDRSYEQYF. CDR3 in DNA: TGTGCCAGCAGCTTAAGACTAACAGGGGACCGATCCTACGAGCAGTACTTC.

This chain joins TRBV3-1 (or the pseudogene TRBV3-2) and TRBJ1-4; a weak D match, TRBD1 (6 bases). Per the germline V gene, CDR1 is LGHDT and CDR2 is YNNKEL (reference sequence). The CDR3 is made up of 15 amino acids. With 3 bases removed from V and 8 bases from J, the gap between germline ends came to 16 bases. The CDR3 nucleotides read TGTGCCAGCAGCCAGACGGGGGGGCGCGGAGAAAAACTGTTTTTT. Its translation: CASSQTGGRGEKLFF.

The CDR3 here is CASSYSQGYQPQHF. The CDR3 DNA sequence: TGTGCCAGCAGTTACTCACAGGGCTATCAGCCCCAGCATTTT. The rearrangement joins TRBV6-6 to TRBJ1-5, with a possible D match to TRBD1 (6 bases). Germline CDR1 MNHNY, CDR2 SVGAGI (reference sequence). Trimming took 0 bases from V and 5 from J, leaving 8 bases between them. The length of the CDR3 is 14 residues.

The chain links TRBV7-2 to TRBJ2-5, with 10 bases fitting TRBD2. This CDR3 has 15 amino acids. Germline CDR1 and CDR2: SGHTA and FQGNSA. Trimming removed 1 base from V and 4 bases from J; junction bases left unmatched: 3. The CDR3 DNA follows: TGTGCCAGCAGCTTAGTTCCTAGCGGGGGAGAGACCCAGTACTTC. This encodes CASSLVPSGGETQYF.

CDR3 amino acids: CASSPSGLGYYEQYF. The DNA of the CDR3 is TGTGCCAGCTCACCCTCGGGACTAGGGTACTACGAGCAGTACTTC. The J gene is TRBJ2-7, the V gene TRBV18, with TRBD2 identical over 8 bases. The V gene's germline CDR1 is KGHSH and CDR2 LQKENI. Trimming took 3 bases from V and 3 from J; bases not matched to a gene: 7. This CDR3 comprises 15 residues.

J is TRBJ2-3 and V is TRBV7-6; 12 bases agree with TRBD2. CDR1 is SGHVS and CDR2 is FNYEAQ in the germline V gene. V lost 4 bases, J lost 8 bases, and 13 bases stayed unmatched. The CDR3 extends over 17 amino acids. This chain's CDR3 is CASSSTSGGPPPGTQYF. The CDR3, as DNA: TGTGCCAGCAGCTCAACTAGCGGGGGGCCCCCCCCTGGTACGCAGTATTTT. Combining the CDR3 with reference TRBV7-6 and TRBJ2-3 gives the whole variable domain GAGVSQSPRYKVTKRGQDVALRCDPISGHVSLYWYRQALGQGPEFLTYFNYEAQQDKSGLPNDRFSAERPEGSISTLTIQRTEQRDSAMYRCASSSTSGGPPPGTQYFGPGTRLTVL.

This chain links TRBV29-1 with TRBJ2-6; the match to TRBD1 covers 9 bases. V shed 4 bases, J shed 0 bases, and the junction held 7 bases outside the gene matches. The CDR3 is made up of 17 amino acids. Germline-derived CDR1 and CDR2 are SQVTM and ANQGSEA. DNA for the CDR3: TGCAGCGTTGGGGACAGGGAACCTATCTCTGGGGCCAACGTCCTGACTTTC. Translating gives CSVGDREPISGANVLTF.

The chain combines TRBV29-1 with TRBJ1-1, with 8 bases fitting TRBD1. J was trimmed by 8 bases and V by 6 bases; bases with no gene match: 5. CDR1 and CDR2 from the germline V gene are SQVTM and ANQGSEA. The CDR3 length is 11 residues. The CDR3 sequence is CSVPGQGEAFF. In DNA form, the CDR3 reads TGCAGCGTCCCCGGACAGGGCGAAGCTTTCTTT. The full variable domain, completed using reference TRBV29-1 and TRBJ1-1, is SAVISQKPSRDICQRGTSLTIQCQVDSQVTMMFWYRQQPGQSLTLIATANQGSEATYESGFVIDKFPISRPNLTFSTLTVSNMSPEDSSIYLCSVPGQGEAFFGQGTRLTVV.

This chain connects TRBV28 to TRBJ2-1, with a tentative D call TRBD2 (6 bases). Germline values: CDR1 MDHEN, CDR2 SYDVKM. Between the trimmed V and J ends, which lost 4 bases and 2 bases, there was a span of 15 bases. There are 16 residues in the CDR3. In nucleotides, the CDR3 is TGTGCCAGCAGTTCCCCTCCTAGCGAAACCTACAATGAGCAGTTCTTC. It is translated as CASSSPPSETYNEQFF.

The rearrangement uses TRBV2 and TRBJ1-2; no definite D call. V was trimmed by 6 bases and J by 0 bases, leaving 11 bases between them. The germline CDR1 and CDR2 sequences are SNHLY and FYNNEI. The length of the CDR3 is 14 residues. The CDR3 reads CASRDDGANYGYTF. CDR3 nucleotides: TGTGCCAGCAGGGATGACGGGGCTAACTATGGCTACACCTTC.